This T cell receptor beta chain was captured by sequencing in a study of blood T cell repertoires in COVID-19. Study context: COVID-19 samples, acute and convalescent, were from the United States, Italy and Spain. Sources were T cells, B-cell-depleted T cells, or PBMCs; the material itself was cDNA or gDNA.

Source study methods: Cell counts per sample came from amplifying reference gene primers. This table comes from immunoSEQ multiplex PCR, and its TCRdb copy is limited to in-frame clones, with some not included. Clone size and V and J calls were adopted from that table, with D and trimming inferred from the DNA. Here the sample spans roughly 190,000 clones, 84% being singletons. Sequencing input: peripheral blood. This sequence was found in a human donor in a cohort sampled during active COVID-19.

The CDR3, as DNA: TGTGCCAGCAGCACAGAGACAATCCCCTATGGCTACACCTTC. Translation: CASSTETIPYGYTF. This chain joins TRBV9 and TRBJ1-2; D is unclear. V lost 4 bases, J lost 4 bases, and 14 bases lay in between. The CDR3 runs 14 residues. CDR1 and CDR2 from the germline V gene are SGDLS and YYNGEE.